The source of this T cell receptor (beta chain) is a study of T cells in Graves' hyperthyroidism and ophthalmopathy. Study information: Peripheral blood sampling occurred at initial diagnosis, before any treatment.

Lactation, pregnancy, other autoimmune disease or uncontrolled infection excluded patients. This clonotype was counted between two and nine times. Its antigen is currently unknown. Germline V gives CDR1 LNHDA, CDR2 SQIVND (reference sequence). There are 13 residues in the CDR3. V lost 1 base, J lost 5 bases, and 8 bases lay in between. The CDR3 regions of TCR beta were amplified from RNA transcripts. A first-round RT-PCR of the TCR CDR3 used the HTBI primer set. TCRdb fed the multiplex PCR reads into MiXCR, producing one record per CDR3 protein. The table shows some 300,000 distinct CDR3 sequences, with 13% occurring only once. Study results and limitations: Ophthalmopathy, which appeared later, was predicted by the model a median approximately six months before onset. Also found in blood were most expanded thyroid clonotypes above 0.001.

This sequence was found in a woman in her 30s with Graves' hyperthyroidism that later progressed to Graves' ophthalmopathy. The sequenced sample consisted of blood. The gene calls are TRBV19 and TRBJ2-5; D unclear. Written as DNA, the CDR3 is TGTGCCAGTAGTATAGTCGTTGGGGAGACCCAGTACTTC. Amino acids: CASSIVVGETQYF.